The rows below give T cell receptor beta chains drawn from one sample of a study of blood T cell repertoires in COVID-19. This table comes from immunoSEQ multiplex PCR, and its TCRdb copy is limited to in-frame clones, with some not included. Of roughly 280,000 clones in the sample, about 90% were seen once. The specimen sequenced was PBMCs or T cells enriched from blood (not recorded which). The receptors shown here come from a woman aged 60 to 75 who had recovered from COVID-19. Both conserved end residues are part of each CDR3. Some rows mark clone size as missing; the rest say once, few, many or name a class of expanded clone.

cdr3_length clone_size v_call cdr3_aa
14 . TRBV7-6 CASSPRQGSYEQYF
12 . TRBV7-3 CASSSRNTEAFF
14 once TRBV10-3 CAISDSVGTDTQYF
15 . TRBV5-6 CASSWRVAGSYEQYF
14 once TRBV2 CASRGGPYTGELFF
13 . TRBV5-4 CASSSDWNTEAFF
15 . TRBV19 CASSRLAGAQNEQFF
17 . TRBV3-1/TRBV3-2 CASSPWTGSDHYNEQFF
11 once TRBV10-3 CAAQSSETQYF
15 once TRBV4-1 CASSQVDNFSYEQYF
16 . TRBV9 CASSVSTSGNTDTQYF
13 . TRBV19 CASSWTGNNEQFF
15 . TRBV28 CASSLPGSGANVLTF
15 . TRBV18 CASSPMGQGNTEAFF
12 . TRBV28 CASQQVKFGYTF